Below are 7 T cell receptor beta chains sequenced from a single sample in a study of cytomegalovirus exposure and HLA in healthy donors. Both 60 Vbeta primers and 13 Jbeta primers went into the PCR. Measured with immunoSEQ multiplex PCR; TCRdb has only the in-frame clones, and not every one. This repertoire shows some 100,000 clones, around 82% found once; its top ten account for 4%. The sequencing sample was made of PBMCs. The receptors shown here come from a woman aged 50 to 65 in good health and CMV-seropositive.

V usage is TRBV6-6 and J usage is TRBJ1-2, with no clear D. CDR3 length equals 15 residues. CDR1 is MNHNY, CDR2 SVGAGI, per germline (reference sequence). Trimming removed 3 bases from V and 9 bases from J, with 20 bases in between. CDR3 loop: CASSYVAGSGISYTF. The CDR3 nucleotides are TGTGCCAGCAGTTATGTGGCAGGTTCCGGTATAAGCTACACCTTC.

The V and J genes are TRBV18 and TRBJ1-6; D is perhaps TRBD1 (6 bases). V shed 2 bases and J shed 7 bases, with 9 bases lying between them. The CDR3 sequence is 14 residues long. CDR1 and CDR2 from the germline V gene are KGHSH and LQKENI. CDR3 bases: TGTGCCAGCTCACCAGTCCAGGGGAATTCACCCCTCCACTTT. This gives the protein CASSPVQGNSPLHF.

This clone was seen a few times. The rearrangement joins TRBV30 to TRBJ1-1, with D unresolved. The V and J ends lost 0 bases and 6 bases respectively, with 11 bases between them. Germline-derived CDR1 and CDR2 are GTSNPN and SVGIG (reference sequence). This CDR3 is built from 13 residues. DNA for the CDR3: TGTGCCTGGAGTGTTGAGGCAAACGCTGAAGCTTTCTTT. Its translation: CAWSVEANAEAFF.

The gene calls are TRBV7-8 and TRBJ1-2; 9 bases map to TRBD1. With V trimmed by 5 bases and J by 8 bases, 6 bases remained unmatched. CDR1 is SGHVS and CDR2 is FQNEAQ in the germline V gene. The CDR3 loop spans 13 amino acids. The CDR3 bases are TGTGCCAGCAGCCTATGGACAGGGGTCGGCTACACCTTC. This codes for CASSLWTGVGYTF.

The gene calls are TRBV6-6 and TRBJ2-3; 9 bases map to TRBD2. This CDR3 comprises 15 residues. V was pared by 4 bases and J by 2 bases, with 4 bases of the junction left unmatched. Germline V gene data show CDR1 as MNHNY and CDR2 as SVGAGI (reference sequence). In DNA form, the CDR3 reads TGTGCCAGCAGTTTTAGCGGGAGCACCACAGATACGCAGTATTTT. Protein sequence: CASSFSGSTTDTQYF.

A note on this clone: Different DNA sequences within this sample yield the same CDR3. The V and J genes are TRBV7-9 and TRBJ1-1; D might be TRBD1 (6 bases). CDR3 length: 13 residues. The V gene lost 5 bases and the J gene lost 1 base, with 8 bases spanning the gap. Per the germline V gene, CDR1 is SEHNR and CDR2 is FQNEAQ (reference sequence). CDR3 loop: CASSAQGNTEAFF. CDR3 DNA sequence: TGTGCCAGCAGCGCACAGGGGAACACTGAAGCTTTCTTT. Combining the CDR3 with reference TRBV7-9 and TRBJ1-1 gives the whole variable domain DTGVSQNPRHKITKRGQNVTFRCDPISEHNRLYWYRQTLGQGPEFLTYFQNEAQLEKSRLLSDRFSAERPKGSFSTLEIQRTEQGDSAMYLCASSAQGNTEAFFGQGTRLTVV.

The J gene is TRBJ1-5, the V gene TRBV2; D is unresolved. There are 16 residues in the CDR3. Germline V gene sequence: CDR1 SNHLY, CDR2 FYNNEI. Here the CDR3 DNA reads TGTGCGTGCAGCCCCCGAGCGGGATATAGCAATCAGCCCCAGCATTTT. It is translated as CACSPRAGYSNQPQHF.